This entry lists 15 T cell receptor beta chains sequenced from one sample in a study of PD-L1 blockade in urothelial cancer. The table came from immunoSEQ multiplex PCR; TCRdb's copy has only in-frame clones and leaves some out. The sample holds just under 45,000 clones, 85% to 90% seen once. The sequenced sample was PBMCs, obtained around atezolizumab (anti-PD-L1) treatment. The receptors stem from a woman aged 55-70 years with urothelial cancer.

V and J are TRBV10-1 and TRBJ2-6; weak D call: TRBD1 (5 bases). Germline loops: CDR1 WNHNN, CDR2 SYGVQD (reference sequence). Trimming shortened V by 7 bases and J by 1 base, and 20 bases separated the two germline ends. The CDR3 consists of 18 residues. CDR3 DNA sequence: TGCGCCAGCACGCACAGGTGTAACTTATTATCTGGGGCCAACGTCCTGACTTTC. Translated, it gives CASTHRCNLLSGANVLTF.

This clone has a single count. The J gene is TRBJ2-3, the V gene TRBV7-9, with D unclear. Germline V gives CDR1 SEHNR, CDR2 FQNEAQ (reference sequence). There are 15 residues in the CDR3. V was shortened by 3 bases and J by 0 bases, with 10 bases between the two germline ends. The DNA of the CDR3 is TGTGCCAGCAGCTTCACCGGTACTAGCACAGATACGCAGTATTTT. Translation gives CASSFTGTSTDTQYF.

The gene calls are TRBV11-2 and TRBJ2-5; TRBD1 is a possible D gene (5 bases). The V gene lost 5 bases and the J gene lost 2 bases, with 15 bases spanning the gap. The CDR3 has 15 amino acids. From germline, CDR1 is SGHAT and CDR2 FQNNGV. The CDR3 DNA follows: TGTGCCAGCAGCCGTGACAGCTTACCACAAGAGACCCAGTACTTC. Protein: CASSRDSLPQETQYF.

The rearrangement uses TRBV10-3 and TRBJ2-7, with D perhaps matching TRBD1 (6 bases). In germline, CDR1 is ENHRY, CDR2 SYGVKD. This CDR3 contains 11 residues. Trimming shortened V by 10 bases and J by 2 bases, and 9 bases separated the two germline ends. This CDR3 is CASRQAYEQYF. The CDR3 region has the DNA TGTGCCAGTCGACAGGCCTACGAGCAGTACTTC.

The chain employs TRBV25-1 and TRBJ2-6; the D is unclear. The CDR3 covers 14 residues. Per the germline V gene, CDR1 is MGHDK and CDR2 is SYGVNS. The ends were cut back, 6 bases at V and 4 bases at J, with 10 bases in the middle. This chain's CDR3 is CASSSFVGANVLTF. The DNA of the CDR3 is TGTGCCAGCAGCTCCTTCGTCGGGGCCAACGTCCTGACTTTC.

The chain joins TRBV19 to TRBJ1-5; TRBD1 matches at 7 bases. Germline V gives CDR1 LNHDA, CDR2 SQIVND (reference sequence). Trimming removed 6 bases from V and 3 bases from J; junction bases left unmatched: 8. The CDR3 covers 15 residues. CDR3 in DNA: TGTGCCAGTAGCTTGACAGGGAAAGACAATCAGCCCCAGCATTTT. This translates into CASSLTGKDNQPQHF.

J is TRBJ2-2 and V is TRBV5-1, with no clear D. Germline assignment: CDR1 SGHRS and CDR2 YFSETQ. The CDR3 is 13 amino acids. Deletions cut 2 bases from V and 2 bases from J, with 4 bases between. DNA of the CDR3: TGCGCCAGCAGCTTAGCAAACACCGGGGAGCTGTTTTTT. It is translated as CASSLANTGELFF.

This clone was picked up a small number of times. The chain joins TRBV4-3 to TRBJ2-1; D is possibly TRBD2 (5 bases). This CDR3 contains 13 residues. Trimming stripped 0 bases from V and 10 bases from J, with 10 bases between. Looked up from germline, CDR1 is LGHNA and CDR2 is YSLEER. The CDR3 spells CASSQDRLPEQFF. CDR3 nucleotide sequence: TGCGCCAGCAGCCAAGACAGACTACCCGAGCAGTTCTTC.

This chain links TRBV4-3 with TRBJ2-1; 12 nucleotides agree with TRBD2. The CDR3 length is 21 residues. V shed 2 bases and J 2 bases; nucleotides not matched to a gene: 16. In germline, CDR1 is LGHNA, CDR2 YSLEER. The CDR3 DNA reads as TGCGCCAGCAGCCAAAGTTTTGAGGAACATCGGACTAGCGGGACCTACAATGAGCAGTTCTTC. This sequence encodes CASSQSFEEHRTSGTYNEQFF.

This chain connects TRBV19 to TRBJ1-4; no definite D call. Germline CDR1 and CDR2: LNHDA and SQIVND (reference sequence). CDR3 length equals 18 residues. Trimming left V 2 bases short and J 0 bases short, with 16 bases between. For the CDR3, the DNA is TGTGCCAGTAGTATACTCCTTATTTTGGCAGCAACTAATGAAAAACTGTTTTTT. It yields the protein CASSILLILAATNEKLFF. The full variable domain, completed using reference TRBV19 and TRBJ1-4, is DGGITQSPKYLFRKEGQNVTLSCEQNLNHDAMYWYRQDPGQGLRLIYYSQIVNDFQKGDIAEGYSVSREKKESFPLTVTSAQKNPTAFYLCASSILLILAATNEKLFFGSGTQLSVL.

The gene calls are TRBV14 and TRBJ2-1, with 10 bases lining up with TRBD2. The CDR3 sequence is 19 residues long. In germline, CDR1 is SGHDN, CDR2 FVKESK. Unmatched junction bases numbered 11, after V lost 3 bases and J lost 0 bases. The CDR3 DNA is TGTGCCAGCAGCCACCGACCGGGACTAGCGAGGAGCTCCTACAATGAGCAGTTCTTC. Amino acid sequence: CASSHRPGLARSSYNEQFF.

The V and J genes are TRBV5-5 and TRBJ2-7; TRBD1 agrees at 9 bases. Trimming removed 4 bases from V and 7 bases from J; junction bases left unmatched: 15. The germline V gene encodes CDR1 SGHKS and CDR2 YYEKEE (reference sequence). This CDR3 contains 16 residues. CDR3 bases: TGTGCCAGCAGCCCGATAGGGACAGGGAGGGGGCGGGAGCAGTACTTC. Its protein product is CASSPIGTGRGREQYF.

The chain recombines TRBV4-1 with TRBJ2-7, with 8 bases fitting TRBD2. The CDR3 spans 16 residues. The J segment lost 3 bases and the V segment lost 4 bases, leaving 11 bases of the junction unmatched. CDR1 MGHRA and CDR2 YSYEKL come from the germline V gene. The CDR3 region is CASSPGAGTSLYEQYF. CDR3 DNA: TGCGCCAGCAGCCCCGGCGCAGGGACTAGTCTCTACGAGCAGTACTTC.

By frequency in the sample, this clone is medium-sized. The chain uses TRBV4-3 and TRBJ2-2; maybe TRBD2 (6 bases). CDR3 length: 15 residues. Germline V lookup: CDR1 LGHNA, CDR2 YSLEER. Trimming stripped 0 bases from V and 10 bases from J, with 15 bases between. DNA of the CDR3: TGCGCCAGCAGCCAAGATCCCCCCGGGCGGGAGGAGCTGTTTTTT. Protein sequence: CASSQDPPGREELFF.

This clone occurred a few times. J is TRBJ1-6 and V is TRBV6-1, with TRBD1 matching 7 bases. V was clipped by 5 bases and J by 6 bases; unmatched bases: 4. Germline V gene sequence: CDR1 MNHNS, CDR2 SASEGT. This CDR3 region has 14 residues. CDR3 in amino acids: CASSWDRVNSPLHF. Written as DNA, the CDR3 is TGTGCCAGCAGTTGGGACAGAGTTAATTCACCCCTCCACTTT.